The sequence of this TCR beta chain was determined in a study of cytomegalovirus exposure and HLA in healthy donors. Study-level results: Presence/absence analyses rested on an assumption that sequencing depth was roughly uniform across donors.

The study ran its PCR with 60 Vbeta and 13 Jbeta primers. Only in-frame clones appear in the TCRdb table, and some are missing; sequencing was by immunoSEQ multiplex PCR. The sample carries approximately 210,000 clones, 75% to 80% recorded once. In regard to this clone: Its cognate antigen is unknown.

Germline V gives CDR1 SQVTM, CDR2 ANQGSEA. CDR3 length equals 13 residues. The V and J ends lost 7 bases and 1 base respectively, with 13 bases between them. The sample comprised PBMCs. The chain links TRBV29-1 to TRBJ1-1; D perhaps matches TRBD1 (5 bases). The TCR was taken from a woman aged 30 to 39 in good health and CMV-seropositive. The CDR3 DNA reads TGCAGCGCCGTCCGACAGACGAACACTGAAGCTTTCTTT. Translating gives CSAVRQTNTEAFF.